A single sample is the source of the 17 T cell receptor beta chains below, sequenced in a study of cytomegalovirus exposure and HLA in healthy donors. Primers for the PCR totalled 60 Vbeta and 13 Jbeta. Profiling relied on immunoSEQ multiplex PCR, and the TCRdb table lists in-frame clones only, not all of them. The profile shows about 200,000 clones, approximately 79% of them singletons. Sequencing used PBMCs. Every receptor here comes from a man between 50 and 59 years old in good health and CMV-seronegative.

The sample holds one count of this clone. The chain recombines TRBV6-4 with TRBJ2-3, with D perhaps TRBD1 (8 bases). The CDR3 totals 15 residues. V was trimmed by 6 bases and J by 4 bases, leaving 17 bases between them. CDR1 and CDR2 from the germline V gene are MRHNA and SNTAGT. CDR3 sequence: CASSTDRGGSDTQYF. DNA of the CDR3: TGTGCCAGCAGCACCGACAGGGGAGGGTCAGATACGCAGTATTTT.

The rearrangement links TRBV23-1 to TRBJ1-3, with TRBD1 identical over 7 bases. TRBV23-1 is an open reading frame, and its role is uncertain. The CDR3 is 20 amino acids. Losses at the gene ends were 4 bases for V and 0 bases for J; bases not matched to a gene: 18. The CDR3 region is CASSPPPGQSAQFSGNTIYF. The CDR3 nucleotides are TGCGCCAGCAGTCCGCCACCGGGACAGTCAGCTCAATTCTCTGGAAACACCATATATTTT.

This clone was seen a few times. The V call is TRBV5-1, the J call TRBJ2-7, with 8 bases identical to TRBD2. This CDR3 is 15 amino acids long. Germline V gene sequence: CDR1 SGHRS, CDR2 YFSETQ. V dropped 2 bases and J dropped 1; count of bases not matched to a gene: 5. The CDR3 protein is CASSFDGRASYEQYF. The DNA of the CDR3 is TGCGCCAGCAGCTTCGACGGGAGGGCTTCCTACGAGCAGTACTTC.

J is TRBJ2-5 and V is TRBV2; unclear D gene. The J call is doubtful: the DNA matches TRBJ2-7 better. CDR1 is SNHLY and CDR2 is FYNNEI in the germline V gene. The CDR3 is 12 amino acids. CDR3 bases: TGTGCCAGCAAAGAGAGCTCCTACGAGCAGTACTTC. It translates to CASKESSYEQYF.

This sequence joins TRBV7-2 and TRBJ1-5; D remains ambiguous. This CDR3 region has 17 residues. CDR1 and CDR2 (germline): SGHTA, FQGNSA. V dropped 3 bases and J dropped 6 bases, with 21 bases sitting between them. For the CDR3, the DNA is TGTGCCAGCAGCTTGTGGCCGCAGGTACGGAAGGTTCAGCCCCAGCATTTT. This sequence encodes CASSLWPQVRKVQPQHF. The full variable domain, with the rest looked up from reference TRBV7-2 and TRBJ1-5, is GAGVSQSPSNKVTEKGKDVELRCDPISGHTALYWYRQSLGQGLEFLIYFQGNSAPDKSGLPSDRFSAERTGGSVSTLTIQRTQQEDSAVYLCASSLWPQVRKVQPQHFGDGTRLSIL.

The gene calls are TRBV11-2 and TRBJ2-5; 7 nucleotides align to TRBD2. The V and J ends lost 3 bases and 2 bases, in that order; junction bases with no gene match: 3. CDR3 length equals 14 residues. Germline loops: CDR1 SGHAT, CDR2 FQNNGV. As DNA, the CDR3 is TGTGCCAGCAGCTTTAGGGACTATCAAGAGACCCAGTACTTC. Amino acid sequence: CASSFRDYQETQYF. The whole variable domain, filled in from reference TRBV11-2 and TRBJ2-5, reads EAGVAQSPRYKIIEKRQSVAFWCNPISGHATLYWYQQILGQGPKLLIQFQNNGVVDDSQLPKDRFSAERLKGVDSTLKIQPAKLEDSAVYLCASSFRDYQETQYFGPGTRLLVL.

The chain uses TRBV23-1 and TRBJ2-7, with 7 bases fitting TRBD2. TRBV23-1 is treated as an ORF (open reading frame) with a function not yet certain. With 4 bases clipped from V and 5 bases from J, the junction kept 26 bases outside the gene matches. This CDR3 contains 20 residues. The CDR3 nucleotides read TGCGCCAGCAGTCCCGTCAGGAGGCGGGAGCAAACCCTACGGATGCACGAGCAGTACTTC. This translates into CASSPVRRREQTLRMHEQYF.

The genes are TRBV7-3 and TRBJ2-3, with 9 positions matching TRBD1. The CDR3 is 15 residues long. The junction had 6 bases not matched to a gene; V was cut back by 3 bases and J by 5 bases. Germline lookup yields CDR1 SGHTA and CDR2 FQGTGA. The DNA for the CDR3 is TGTGCCAGCAGCTTGACAGGGGGGATCGGAGATACGCAGTATTTT. This sequence encodes CASSLTGGIGDTQYF. Drawing the rest from reference TRBV7-3 and TRBJ2-3, the complete variable domain is GAGVSQTPSNKVTEKGKYVELRCDPISGHTALYWYRQSLGQGPEFLIYFQGTGAADDSGLPNDRFFAVRPEGSVSTLKIQRTERGDSAVYLCASSLTGGIGDTQYFGPGTRLTVL.

There are a few counts of this clone. This chain uses TRBV7-9 with TRBJ2-3, with 8 bases matching TRBD2. Germline V gene sequence: CDR1 SEHNR, CDR2 FQNEAQ (reference sequence). CDR3 size: 14 residues. The V segment lost 5 bases and the J segment 6 bases; nucleotides outside the gene matches: 7. The CDR3 coding sequence is TGTGCCAGCAGCCCCAGCGGGAGTAGGGATACGCAGTATTTT. This sequence encodes CASSPSGSRDTQYF. Full variable domain (rest looked up from reference TRBV7-9 and TRBJ2-3): DTGVSQNPRHKITKRGQNVTFRCDPISEHNRLYWYRQTLGQGPEFLTYFQNEAQLEKSRLLSDRFSAERPKGSFSTLEIQRTEQGDSAMYLCASSPSGSRDTQYFGPGTRLTVL.

The rearrangement uses TRBV11-2 and TRBJ2-6; TRBD1 matches 7 bases. The trim removed 4 bases at V and 4 bases at J, leaving 10 bases unmatched. The CDR3 totals 17 residues. The V gene's germline CDR1 is SGHAT and CDR2 FQNNGV. The CDR3 reads CASSSPGQRTGANVLTF. CDR3 in DNA: TGTGCCAGCAGCTCCCCGGGACAGCGTACGGGGGCCAACGTCCTGACTTTC. Looking up the rest from reference TRBV11-2 and TRBJ2-6 gives the full variable domain: EAGVAQSPRYKIIEKRQSVAFWCNPISGHATLYWYQQILGQGPKLLIQFQNNGVVDDSQLPKDRFSAERLKGVDSTLKIQPAKLEDSAVYLCASSSPGQRTGANVLTFGAGSRLTVL.

This chain's CDR3 is CASSAEVSYEQYF. DNA of the CDR3: TGTGCCAGCTCAGCGGAGGTGTCCTACGAGCAGTACTTC. The J gene is TRBJ2-7, the V gene TRBV18; perhaps TRBD2 as D (5 bases). Germline values: CDR1 KGHSH, CDR2 LQKENI. Trimming pared 5 bases from V and 1 base from J, leaving 9 bases between. The CDR3 contains 13 residues.

The chain links TRBV27 to TRBJ1-1; D possibly corresponds to TRBD1 (6 bases). Looked up from germline, CDR1 is MNHEY and CDR2 is SMNVEV (reference sequence). Trimming took 4 bases from V and 5 from J, leaving 11 bases between them. The CDR3 has 13 amino acids. The CDR3 DNA follows: TGTGCCAGCAGTTGGAGGGGGGGGACTGAAGCTTTCTTT. It encodes CASSWRGGTEAFF.

For this clone: The junction and the germline gene differ at one end; a read error may be behind it. This sequence joins TRBV4-1 and TRBJ2-6; possible D gene TRBD2, 6 bases. The CDR3 length is 17 residues. CDR1 is MGHRA, CDR2 YSYEKL, per germline. CDR3 sequence (DNA): TGCGCCAGCAGCCAAGATGAAAGGGTAGGAGGGGCCAACGGCCTGACTTTC. Amino acid sequence: CASSQDERVGGANGLTF.

J is TRBJ2-3 and V is TRBV7-2; TRBD2 might be the D (6 bases). Trimming took 5 bases from V and 5 from J, leaving 20 bases between them. The CDR3 has 16 amino acids. Germline loops: CDR1 SGHTA, CDR2 FQGNSA. The CDR3 nucleotides are TGTGCCAGCAGCGTGGGGGGATTGAGGTACCAAGATACGCAGTATTTT. Translation: CASSVGGLRYQDTQYF.

V and J are TRBV28 and TRBJ1-4; D is undetermined. The V end was cut by 3 bases, the J end by 4 bases, with 6 bases between. The length of the CDR3 is 13 residues. Germline V gene data show CDR1 as MDHEN and CDR2 as SYDVKM. The CDR3 coding sequence is TGTGCCAGCAGTTTCGTCCTTAATGAAAAACTGTTTTTT. Protein sequence: CASSFVLNEKLFF.

The V call is TRBV9, the J call TRBJ2-3; D unresolved. Germline V gene sequence: CDR1 SGDLS, CDR2 YYNGEE. This CDR3 spans 15 amino acids. The V end was cut by 4 bases, the J end by 4 bases, with 16 bases between. In DNA, the CDR3 is TGTGCCAGCAGCACCCGAACCGAGAACTCAGATACGCAGTATTTT. Its protein is CASSTRTENSDTQYF.

V is TRBV7-2 and J is TRBJ1-1; 8 bases are a match to TRBD1. CDR1 is SGHTA, CDR2 FQGNSA, per germline. The CDR3 runs 19 residues. The V and J ends lost 1 base and 1 base, in that order; junction bases with no gene match: 14. The CDR3 nucleotides are TGTGCCAGCAGCTTAGTCGGCCGGACAGGGTCGAAAAGGAACACTGAAGCTTTCTTT. Amino acids: CASSLVGRTGSKRNTEAFF.